These 29 T cell receptor beta chains were all obtained from the same sample, sequenced in a study of T-cell memory formation after mild COVID-19. MiXCR, run by TCRdb on the 5' RACE reads, gives a single entry per CDR3 protein. This sample carries around 210,000 distinct CDR3 sequences, over 9.5% of them seen once, and the ten largest clones take 3% to 4%. Sequencing was performed on PBMCs or a T cell subset sorted from them (not recorded which). Receptor source: a man aged 18-30 years who had mild COVID-19 (a few samples of this study predate the infection). Cell type and time point are not known.

This clonotype was observed a few times. This chain uses TRBV7-2 with TRBJ2-5; D remains unclear. Germline CDR1 and CDR2: SGHTA and FQGNSA. The CDR3 has 14 amino acids. V lost 4 bases to trimming and J lost 4 bases, with 13 bases between them. The CDR3 region has the DNA TGTGCCAGCAGCTCACCTCCGGCTAGAGAGACCCAGTACTTC. Translating it yields CASSSPPARETQYF.

V usage is TRBV7-8 and J usage is TRBJ2-2; 10 bases are shared with TRBD1. Trimming at V came to 0 bases and at J to 5 bases, leaving 6 bases not matched to a gene. The CDR3 extends over 17 amino acids. Per the germline V gene, CDR1 is SGHVS and CDR2 is FQNEAQ. Written as DNA, the CDR3 is TGTGCCAGCAGCTTAGCCGGGACAGGGGCTGGGACCGGGGAGCTGTTTTTT. Translated: CASSLAGTGAGTGELFF. Drawing the rest from reference TRBV7-8 and TRBJ2-2, the complete variable domain is GAGVSQSPRYKVAKRGQDVALRCDPISGHVSLFWYQQALGQGPEFLTYFQNEAQLDKSGLPSDRFFAERPEGSVSTLKIQRTQQEDSAVYLCASSLAGTGAGTGELFFGEGSRLTVL.

This chain joins TRBV20-1 and TRBJ1-4; 8 bases are a match to TRBD1. V lost 6 bases, J lost 7 bases, and 10 bases stayed unmatched. Germline lookup yields CDR1 DFQATT and CDR2 SNEGSKA (reference sequence). The CDR3 consists of 14 residues. The CDR3 sequence: CSARQGMGSEKLFF. CDR3 nucleotide sequence: TGCAGTGCACGACAGGGGATGGGAAGTGAAAAACTGTTTTTT.

Written as DNA, the CDR3 is TGTGCCAGCAGCTTGACAGGGGTTGTCAATGAGCAGTTCTTC. Translated, it gives CASSLTGVVNEQFF. The chain couples TRBV5-6 to TRBJ2-1; 7 bases align to TRBD1. The CDR3 has 14 amino acids. Germline V lookup: CDR1 SGHDT, CDR2 YYEEEE. The V segment lost 1 base and the J segment 6 bases; nucleotides outside the gene matches: 4.

Only a few counts were recorded for this clonotype. The V gene is TRBV20-1, the J gene TRBJ1-6; D gene unclear. The germline gives CDR1 DFQATT, CDR2 SNEGSKA (reference sequence). The V end lost 6 bases, the J end lost 3 bases, and 12 bases lay between the germline ends. The CDR3 sequence is 14 residues long. CDR3: CSAYRRDYNSPLHF. The CDR3, as DNA: TGCAGTGCGTACCGCCGGGACTATAATTCACCCCTCCACTTT.

At least ten counts were recorded for this clonotype. The chain couples TRBV20-1 to TRBJ2-5; D not certain. The germline gives CDR1 DFQATT, CDR2 SNEGSKA (reference sequence). Deletions cut 5 bases from V and 5 bases from J, with 12 bases between. The CDR3 is made up of 12 amino acids. The CDR3 is CSAQPGRETQYF. The CDR3 coding sequence is TGCAGTGCTCAACCAGGACGGGAGACCCAGTACTTC.

The V gene is TRBV18, the J gene TRBJ1-1, with D unresolved. Germline V lookup: CDR1 KGHSH, CDR2 LQKENI. This CDR3 is built from 14 residues. V was pared by 3 bases and J by 1 base, with 9 bases between. The CDR3 DNA is TGTGCCAGCTCACCTATCCCCCAGAACACTGAAGCTTTCTTT. Translated: CASSPIPQNTEAFF.

There are many counts of this clonotype. The rearrangement uses TRBV29-1 and TRBJ1-5, with D unclear. Germline V CDR1 and CDR2: SQVTM, ANQGSEA. The CDR3 length is 12 residues. V lost 4 bases, J lost 5 bases, and 9 bases lay in between. The CDR3 nucleotides read TGCAGCGTTGCGGACTTCCATCAGCCCCAGCATTTT. Amino acid sequence: CSVADFHQPQHF.

V and J are TRBV4-1 and TRBJ2-2, with D possibly matching TRBD2 (6 bases). V was pared by 3 bases and J by 4 bases, with 12 bases between. The CDR3 runs to 15 residues. From germline, CDR1 is MGHRA and CDR2 YSYEKL. The CDR3 region is CASSQGWGLTGELFF. CDR3 DNA sequence: TGCGCCAGCAGCCAGGGGTGGGGACTCACCGGGGAGCTGTTTTTT.

About this clonotype itself: Just one base apart from a much larger clone, this may be a read error. CDR3 nucleotide sequence: TGTGCCAGCTCACCAGGGGATGTGCTCGGCTACACCTTC. Translating it yields CASSPGDVLGYTF. The chain uses TRBV18 and TRBJ1-2; no firm D call. The V and J ends lost 2 bases and 8 bases respectively, with 12 bases between them. Germline CDR1 reads KGHSH; CDR2 reads LQKENI. CDR3 length: 13 amino acids.

The rearrangement uses TRBV7-8 and TRBJ2-3; a weak D match, TRBD2 (5 bases). The CDR3 loop spans 12 amino acids. V was cut by 6 bases and J by 6 bases, with 10 bases left in between. Germline V gives CDR1 SGHVS, CDR2 FQNEAQ. CDR3: CASRMGADTQYF. DNA of the CDR3: TGTGCCAGCAGGATGGGAGCGGATACGCAGTATTTT. The entire variable domain, with the rest obtained from reference TRBV7-8 and TRBJ2-3, is as follows: GAGVSQSPRYKVAKRGQDVALRCDPISGHVSLFWYQQALGQGPEFLTYFQNEAQLDKSGLPSDRFFAERPEGSVSTLKIQRTQQEDSAVYLCASRMGADTQYFGPGTRLTVL.

This clonotype has a count of ten or more. CDR3 nucleotides: TGTGCCAGCAGCCCCAGGGGGGCTGGGGAGACCCAGTACTTC. It encodes CASSPRGAGETQYF. The chain combines TRBV7-6 with TRBJ2-5, with D tentatively TRBD1 (7 bases). This CDR3 spans 14 amino acids. The germline gives CDR1 SGHVS, CDR2 FNYEAQ. Trimming removed 5 bases at V and 5 bases at J, with 15 bases between.

This chain uses TRBV5-1 with TRBJ1-5; TRBD1 matches 7 bases. The CDR3 is 15 residues long. The V segment lost 0 bases and the J segment 5 bases; nucleotides outside the gene matches: 5. Per germline, CDR1 SGHRS and CDR2 YFSETQ. The CDR3 reads CASSLDAGGDQPQHF. CDR3 nucleotides: TGCGCCAGCAGCTTGGACGCAGGGGGAGATCAGCCCCAGCATTTT.

This clonotype was seen repeatedly, ten times or more. The chain combines TRBV7-2 with TRBJ2-7; the match to TRBD2 covers 9 bases. CDR1 SGHTA and CDR2 FQGNSA come from the germline V gene. V dropped 2 bases and J dropped 2; count of bases not matched to a gene: 4. The CDR3 runs 15 residues. The CDR3 is CASSLQRGAPYEQYV. CDR3 DNA sequence: TGTGCCAGCAGCTTACAGCGGGGGGCTCCCTACGAGCAGTACGTC.

This clonotype was found a few times. The chain joins TRBV20-1 to TRBJ2-7; TRBD1 agrees at 9 bases. The CDR3 length is 12 residues. Germline lookup yields CDR1 DFQATT and CDR2 SNEGSKA (reference sequence). Trimming removed 0 bases from V and 6 bases from J; junction bases left unmatched: 0. DNA for the CDR3: TGCAGTGCTAGAGAGGACAGGGGCGAGCAGTACGTC. It codes for CSAREDRGEQYV.

This clonotype occurred many times. CDR3 bases: TGTGCCAGCAGCTTACAGGGGAACTATGGCTACACCTTC. Its translation is CASSLQGNYGYTF. The chain uses TRBV7-9 and TRBJ1-2, with D tentatively TRBD1 (6 bases). V was clipped by 2 bases and J by 2 bases, with 6 bases between them. Germline lookup yields CDR1 SEHNR and CDR2 FQNEAQ (reference sequence). This CDR3 has 13 amino acids.

This chain links TRBV6-5 with TRBJ1-5; no clear D gene. V gave up 0 bases and J gave up 2 bases, with 5 bases separating them. CDR1 and CDR2 (germline): MNHEY, SVGAGI. The CDR3 totals 14 residues. The CDR3 here is CASSYSMGNQPQHF. In DNA, the CDR3 is TGTGCCAGCAGTTACTCAATGGGCAATCAGCCCCAGCATTTT.

V usage is TRBV7-9 and J usage is TRBJ2-7; the D gene could be TRBD1 or TRBD2 (6 bases each). This CDR3 is 15 amino acids long. The germline V gene has CDR1 SEHNR and CDR2 FQNEAQ (reference sequence). Between the trimmed V and J ends, which lost 5 bases and 1 base, there was a span of 15 bases. The CDR3 sequence is CASSPGDFLSYEQYV. CDR3 DNA: TGTGCCAGCAGCCCAGGGGACTTTTTGTCCTACGAGCAGTACGTC.

The chain joins TRBV25-1 to TRBJ2-3; possibly TRBD1 for D (6 bases). The V gene's germline CDR1 is MGHDK and CDR2 SYGVNS. Trimming pared 10 bases from V and 2 bases from J, leaving 10 bases between. CDR3 length: 12 residues. The CDR3, as DNA: TGTGCCACGAGGGACAACACAGATACGCAGTATTTT. As protein: CATRDNTDTQYF.

The chain employs TRBV10-3 and TRBJ2-3, with 13 bases matching TRBD2. V was pared by 5 bases and J by 4 bases, with 3 bases of the junction left unmatched. The CDR3 sequence is 15 residues long. CDR1 is ENHRY and CDR2 is SYGVKD in the germline V gene. The CDR3 bases are TGTGCCATCAGTCGGACTAGCGGGGGTTCAGATACGCAGTATTTT. Translating it yields CAISRTSGGSDTQYF.

This chain uses TRBV5-1 with TRBJ2-3; 11 positions match TRBD2. Germline values: CDR1 SGHRS, CDR2 YFSETQ. The V segment lost 5 bases and the J segment 7 bases; nucleotides outside the gene matches: 6. The CDR3 loop spans 14 amino acids. CDR3 bases: TGCGCCAGCAGACTAGCGGGGGAGCAACATACGCAGTATTTT. This gives the protein CASRLAGEQHTQYF.

This sequence joins TRBV12-3 or TRBV12-4 and TRBJ1-2, with TRBD1 matching over 7 bases. CDR3 size: 15 residues. The V and J ends lost 6 bases and 8 bases, in that order; junction bases with no gene match: 15. The chain's CDR3 is CASRPLWDSTQGYTF. DNA for the CDR3: TGTGCCAGCAGACCGCTATGGGACAGCACTCAGGGCTACACCTTC.

This clonotype was found a few times. V and J are TRBV12-3 or TRBV12-4 and TRBJ1-1; no clear D. V was shortened by 1 base and J by 4 bases, with 10 bases between the two germline ends. The CDR3 runs to 14 residues. CDR3 amino acids: CASSLVPPGTEAFF. The CDR3 nucleotides are TGTGCCAGCAGTTTAGTTCCGCCGGGCACTGAAGCTTTCTTT.

This clonotype was picked up many times. The J gene is TRBJ2-3, the V gene TRBV9; D is perhaps TRBD2 (7 bases). The germline V gene encodes CDR1 SGDLS and CDR2 YYNGEE. This CDR3 spans 14 amino acids. V gave up 0 bases and J gave up 7 bases, with 12 bases separating them. CDR3 protein: CASSVEGGANTQYF. The CDR3 nucleotides read TGTGCCAGCAGCGTAGAGGGGGGGGCCAATACGCAGTATTTT.

The chain is built from TRBV25-1 and TRBJ2-1; no clear D. Trimming left V 5 bases short and J 6 bases short, with 14 bases between. The CDR3 consists of 14 residues. CDR1 MGHDK and CDR2 SYGVNS come from the germline V gene. The CDR3 DNA follows: TGTGCCAGCAGTCCCACGGCCCTGGGCAATGAGCAGTTCTTC. It encodes CASSPTALGNEQFF. Full variable domain (outside the CDR3, taken from reference TRBV25-1 and TRBJ2-1): EADIYQTPRYLVIGTGKKITLECSQTMGHDKMYWYQQDPGMELHLIHYSYGVNSTEKGDLSSESTVSRIRTEHFPLTLESARPSHTSQYLCASSPTALGNEQFFGPGTRLTVL.

This clonotype occurred a few times. The chain joins TRBV28 to TRBJ2-1, with D maybe TRBD2 (5 bases). Germline CDR1 and CDR2: MDHEN and SYDVKM. This CDR3 contains 14 residues. V was clipped by 4 bases and J by 4 bases, with 11 bases between them. The CDR3 is CASSSLDLYNEQFF. CDR3 coding DNA: TGTGCCAGCAGTTCACTAGACCTGTACAATGAGCAGTTCTTC.

This clonotype was detected ten times or more. This chain joins TRBV9 and TRBJ2-3; D is undetermined. This CDR3 spans 15 amino acids. Germline loops: CDR1 SGDLS, CDR2 YYNGEE. The V and J ends lost 2 bases and 7 bases respectively, with 17 bases between them. Written as DNA, the CDR3 is TGTGCCAGCAGCGTTCGGGCCTCTCAGCTAAATACGCAGTATTTT. Protein sequence: CASSVRASQLNTQYF.

This clonotype was detected only a few times. The V gene is TRBV7-2, the J gene TRBJ1-5; D ambiguous. The CDR3 loop spans 13 amino acids. Germline CDR1 is SGHTA and CDR2 is FQGNSA. Trimming stripped 2 bases from V and 6 bases from J, with 8 bases between. CDR3 sequence: CASSLSRSQPQHF. As DNA, the CDR3 is TGTGCCAGCAGCTTATCCAGAAGTCAGCCCCAGCATTTT.

This clonotype was counted only a few times. This rearrangement joins TRBV18 to TRBJ1-1; D unclear. The V end was cut by 5 bases, the J end by 5 bases, with 12 bases between. From germline, CDR1 is KGHSH and CDR2 LQKENI. The length of the CDR3 is 13 residues. This chain's CDR3 is CASSTTYQTEAFF. CDR3 in DNA: TGTGCCAGCTCAACGACATATCAAACTGAAGCTTTCTTT. Based on the CDR3 plus reference TRBV18 and TRBJ1-1, the full variable domain is NAGVMQNPRHLVRRRGQEARLRCSPMKGHSHVYWYRQLPEEGLKFMVYLQKENIIDESGMPKERFSAEFPKEGPSILRIQQVVRGDSAAYFCASSTTYQTEAFFGQGTRLTVV.